This is a list of T cell receptor beta chains from one sample in a study of graft-versus-host responses after intestinal transplantation. The antigens for these receptors are not known. The table came from immunoSEQ multiplex PCR; TCRdb's copy has only in-frame clones and leaves some out. In the table there are more than 65,000 clones, about 94% of which are singletons. The sequences come from unstimulated CD8+ T cells sorted from spleen or lymph node cells, collected before intestinal transplant. The receptor set was obtained from a human donor who received an intestinal transplant. The CDR3 runs from the conserved cysteine through the conserved F or W. A D gene is named only where the DNA matches it firmly. A row's size may be missing; if present it is once, few, many or a size class.

.	TRBV13	TRBJ2-7	TRBD2	TGTGCCAGCAGCGGGACTAGCGGGAGCTACGAGCAGTACTTC	CASSGTSGSYEQYF
.	TRBV5-5	TRBJ2-7	.	TGTGCCAGCAGCTTCTTTGACGGATCCTACGAGCAGTACTTC	CASSFFDGSYEQYF
once	TRBV6-5	TRBJ1-6	.	TGTGCCAGCAGTTACTCGAGCACGGTTTGGAATTCACCCCTCCACTTT	CASSYSSTVWNSPLHF
once	TRBV15	TRBJ1-2	.	TGTGCCACCAGAAAGATATCGGGGACGGATCTTCGCCCAATGCCTTATGGCTACACCTTC	CATRKISGTDLRPMPYGYTF
.	TRBV7-6	TRBJ2-7	.	TGTGCCAGCAGCTTGCCTCGGGACAAAGGGATCTACGAGCAGTACTTC	CASSLPRDKGIYEQYF
once	TRBV9	TRBJ2-5	.	TGTGCCAGCACCCCTCTCCCTACCGGGAGAAACCAAGAGACCCAGTACTTC	CASTPLPTGRNQETQYF
.	TRBV6-1	TRBJ1-2	TRBD1	TGTGCCAGCCGGGGGACAGGCTATGGCTACACCTTC	CASRGTGYGYTF
.	TRBV5-1	TRBJ2-1	TRBD2	TGCGCCAGCAGCCTTATACTAGCGGACTTGGTTTTCACCTACAATGAGCAGTTCTTC	CASSLILADLVFTYNEQFF
.	TRBV10-1	TRBJ2-3	TRBD2	TGCGCCAGCAGTGAGACCTGGACTAGCGGGAGGGCAGATACGCAGTATTTT	CASSETWTSGRADTQYF
.	TRBV13	TRBJ2-7	TRBD2	TGTGCCAGCAGCCAAAGGACTAGCGGGAGGGCCTACGAGCAGTACTTC	CASSQRTSGRAYEQYF
few	TRBV7-9	TRBJ2-7	TRBD1	TGTGCCAGCAGCTGGACAGGATCCTACGAGCAGTACTTC	CASSWTGSYEQYF
.	TRBV5-5	TRBJ1-2	.	TGTGCCAGCAGCGCGGCGGGGCGGGCGAACTATGGCTACACCTTC	CASSAAGRANYGYTF
.	TRBV4-1	TRBJ2-1	TRBD2	TGCGCCAGCAGCCAACGGGGAGTTGCTAGCGGGGCTTACAATGAGCAGTTCTTC	CASSQRGVASGAYNEQFF
.	TRBV5-6	TRBJ2-2	.	TGTGCCAGCAGCTTTGACAGGACACTATTCTACACCGGGGAGCTGTTTTTT	CASSFDRTLFYTGELFF
.	TRBV5-6	TRBJ2-7	.	TGTGCCAGCAGCTTCCCGACGGACGAGCAGTACTTC	CASSFPTDEQYF
.	TRBV2	TRBJ2-2	.	TGTGCCAGCAGGAGGGGGATCACGAACACCGGGGAGCTGTTTTTT	CASRRGITNTGELFF
.	TRBV27	TRBJ1-1	.	TGTGCCAGCAGTTTAGGGCAGGGATACACTGAAGCTTTCTTT	CASSLGQGYTEAFF
.	TRBV2	TRBJ1-5	TRBD1	TGTGCCAGCAGTCATCGGGACAGAGTTAGCAATCAGCCCCAGCATTTT	CASSHRDRVSNQPQHF
.	TRBV4-1	TRBJ2-7	TRBD2	TGCGCCAGCAGCCAAGTCCTCCCGGGACTAGCGGGAGTAGCGTGTTGCGAGCAGTACTTC	CASSQVLPGLAGVACCEQYF
.	TRBV7-2	TRBJ2-7	TRBD2	TGTGCCAGCAGCTTCTATAGCGGGAGCGGGTACGAGCAGTACTTC	CASSFYSGSGYEQYF
.	TRBV11-2	TRBJ2-3	.	TGTGCCAGCAGCTTACGGGTACCGGGATTGGGGGATACGCAGTATTTT	CASSLRVPGLGDTQYF
.	TRBV10-3	TRBJ1-2	TRBD1	TGTGCCATCGAGGGGGCGAACTATGGCTACACCTTC	CAIEGANYGYTF
.	TRBV4-1	TRBJ1-1	.	TGCGCCAGCAGCCAAGGACGGGGTACTGTGGACACTGAAGCTTTCTTT	CASSQGRGTVDTEAFF
.	TRBV4-2	TRBJ1-1	.	TGTGCCAGCAGCCTCCCTAAGAACACTGAAGCTTTCTTT	CASSLPKNTEAFF
.	TRBV6-5	TRBJ2-7	.	TGTGCCAGCAGTTACGGGCAGAACAGCTACGAGCAGTACTTC	CASSYGQNSYEQYF